This T cell receptor beta chain was profiled in a study of cytomegalovirus exposure and HLA in healthy donors. PCR used 60 Vbeta primers and 13 Jbeta primers. Clones were read by immunoSEQ multiplex PCR, and TCRdb kept only the in-frame ones, dropping some. The sample yields about 190,000 clones, 79% seen once. Study-level findings and limits: Earlier analysis found most TCR beta V segments productive about 90% or about 30% of the time. A later analysis reportedly identified an Asian-associated ancestry cluster as carrying fewer N-insertions than the roughly 670-donor mean. A link between a missense DCLRE1C variant and TCR beta V- and J-gene trimming emerged from a later analysis.

The germline CDR1 and CDR2 sequences are SGDLS and YYNGEE. The CDR3 contains 14 residues. V shed 4 bases and J shed 7 bases, with 16 bases lying between them. As concerns this clone: The antigen is undetermined.

Sequencing input: PBMCs. This clonotype was obtained from a woman younger than 30 in good health and CMV-seronegative. The genes are TRBV9 and TRBJ2-3; D possibly corresponds to TRBD1 (5 bases). DNA of the CDR3: TGTGCCAGCAGCACGGGCAGGGCCTCGAATACGCAGTATTTT. Translated, it gives CASSTGRASNTQYF.